The 18 T cell receptor beta chains listed next were all sequenced from one sample in a study of blood T cell repertoires in COVID-19. Here immunoSEQ multiplex PCR was the method, and the copy in TCRdb shows in-frame clones only, minus some. The sample includes roughly 310,000 clones, around 91% of them seen just once. The sample was PBMCs or T cells enriched from blood (not recorded which). These receptors all come from a woman aged 40 to 50 who had recovered from COVID-19.

For the CDR3, the DNA is TGTGCCAGCAGCCCCCTTGGGGGAGGGCCGGAACAAGAGACCCAGTACTTC. This gives the protein CASSPLGGGPEQETQYF. The genes are TRBV11-3 and TRBJ2-5; 7 bases are a match to TRBD2. In germline, CDR1 is SGHNT, CDR2 YENEEA. Trimming took 5 bases from V and 2 from J; bases not matched to a gene: 14. The CDR3 totals 17 residues.

V usage is TRBV29-1 and J usage is TRBJ2-3; tentatively, D is TRBD1 (6 bases). The CDR3 is 15 residues long. Germline V CDR1 and CDR2: SQVTM, ANQGSEA. With 3 bases removed from V and 6 bases from J, the gap between germline ends came to 19 bases. CDR3 sequence: CSVDLRAEGVDTQYF. CDR3 DNA sequence: TGCAGCGTTGATTTAAGGGCAGAGGGGGTCGATACGCAGTATTTT.

The chain recombines TRBV6-2 or TRBV6-3 with TRBJ2-1; 8 nucleotides match TRBD2. V dropped 6 bases and J dropped 15; count of bases not matched to a gene: 13. CDR1 and CDR2 from the germline V gene are MNHEY and SVGEGT. The CDR3 is 13 amino acids. DNA of the CDR3: TGTGCCAGCAGCCAAAACCGCGGGGGGTCGCGGTTCTTC. It is translated as CASSQNRGGSRFF.

The V call is TRBV3-1 (or the pseudogene TRBV3-2), the J call TRBJ2-3, with TRBD2 identical over 9 bases. J gave up 1 base and V 0 bases, and 2 bases lay outside the gene matches. This CDR3 region has 16 residues. Germline V gene sequence: CDR1 LGHDT, CDR2 YNNKEL (reference sequence). CDR3 residues: CASSQDKRGGTDTQYF. In nucleotides, the CDR3 is TGTGCCAGCAGCCAAGATAAGCGGGGGGGCACAGATACGCAGTATTTT.

The chain uses TRBV2 and TRBJ2-1, with 12 bases matching TRBD2. The CDR3 runs 17 residues. V lost 5 bases to trimming and J lost 4 bases; unmatched junction nucleotides: 9. Per the germline V gene, CDR1 is SNHLY and CDR2 is FYNNEI. The CDR3 nucleotides read TGTGCCAGCAGTTCCAAGTGGACTAGCGGGAAGTACAATGAGCAGTTCTTC. It is translated as CASSSKWTSGKYNEQFF.

The genes are TRBV7-8 and TRBJ2-7; 11 nucleotides line up with TRBD2. V shed 2 bases, J shed 2 bases, and the junction held 8 bases outside the gene matches. This CDR3 has 17 amino acids. Germline V lookup: CDR1 SGHVS, CDR2 FQNEAQ. The CDR3: CASSLLRLAGGTYEQYF. The CDR3 bases are TGTGCCAGCAGCTTACTTCGTCTAGCGGGAGGAACCTACGAGCAGTACTTC.

The chain recombines TRBV4-2 with TRBJ2-7; D possibly corresponds to TRBD1 (5 bases). This CDR3 is 17 amino acids long. CDR1 is LGHNA, CDR2 YNFKEQ, per germline. Trimming removed 3 bases at V and 3 bases at J, with 21 bases between. CDR3 residues: CASSQQQGFQTLYEQYF. CDR3 nucleotide sequence: TGTGCCAGCAGCCAGCAGCAGGGTTTTCAAACCCTCTACGAGCAGTACTTC.

As regards this clone: The junction differs from germline at one of its ends, possibly a read error. The V gene is TRBV9, the J gene TRBJ2-3, with TRBD2 matching over 10 bases. Germline V gene sequence: CDR1 SGDLS, CDR2 YYNGEE. This CDR3 comprises 13 residues. CDR3 sequence (DNA): TGTGCCAGCAGCGTCAGCGGGACTAGCGTCGCGACATTT. Protein product: CASSVSGTSVATF. Combining the CDR3 with reference TRBV9 and TRBJ2-3 gives the whole variable domain DSGVTQTPKHLITATGQRVTLRCSPRSGDLSVYWYQQSLDQGLQFLIQYYNGEERAKGNILERFSAQQFPDLHSELNLSSLELGDSALYFCASSVSGTSVATFGPGTRLTVL.

This clone was found a few times. The chain uses TRBV5-5 and TRBJ2-7; D call uncertain. The germline V gene encodes CDR1 SGHKS and CDR2 YYEKEE (reference sequence). Trimming left V 4 bases short and J 1 base short, with 12 bases between. The CDR3 consists of 14 residues. CDR3 residues: CASSPRSSSYEQYF. CDR3 nucleotide sequence: TGTGCCAGCAGCCCCCGTAGCAGTTCCTACGAGCAGTACTTC.

The gene calls are TRBV19 and TRBJ1-1; TRBD1 is a possible D gene (6 bases). The germline gives CDR1 LNHDA, CDR2 SQIVND (reference sequence). The CDR3 loop spans 15 amino acids. V lost 5 bases to trimming and J lost 3 bases, with 16 bases between them. The DNA of the CDR3 is TGTGCCAGTAGTGCAAACAGGGAAGGGGACACTGAAGCTTTCTTT. It translates to CASSANREGDTEAFF.

This clone was counted once. This sequence joins TRBV7-2 and TRBJ2-5; TRBD2 matches 9 bases. The V and J ends lost 5 bases and 3 bases, in that order; junction bases with no gene match: 10. Per germline, CDR1 SGHTA and CDR2 FQGNSA. This CDR3 has 16 amino acids. The CDR3 region is CASSPSGGGGEETQYF. The CDR3 DNA is TGTGCCAGCAGCCCCAGTGGGGGCGGGGGGGAAGAGACCCAGTACTTC.

The chain employs TRBV18 and TRBJ2-5; 10 bases map to TRBD2. The CDR3 runs 19 residues. The V gene's germline CDR1 is KGHSH and CDR2 LQKENI. Trimming at V came to 6 bases and at J to 1 base, leaving 17 bases not matched to a gene. The CDR3 sequence: CASSLYTPLLAGGQETQYF. CDR3 nucleotides: TGTGCCAGCTCTCTATATACCCCCCTATTAGCGGGGGGCCAAGAGACCCAGTACTTC.

The genes are TRBV6-5 and TRBJ2-3; D might be TRBD1 (6 bases). Between the trimmed V and J ends, which lost 8 bases and 0 bases, there was a span of 9 bases. Germline assignment: CDR1 MNHEY and CDR2 SVGAGI. This CDR3 is 13 amino acids long. The CDR3, as DNA: TGTGCCAGCGGACAGTCTAGCACAGATACGCAGTATTTT. This codes for CASGQSSTDTQYF.

This chain connects TRBV5-1 to TRBJ2-3, with D possibly matching TRBD1 (6 bases). CDR1 and CDR2 (germline): SGHRS, YFSETQ. V was shortened by 6 bases and J by 2 bases, with 13 bases between the two germline ends. The CDR3 totals 14 residues. The DNA of the CDR3 is TGCGCCAGCAATCCTCAGGGGCTCACAGATACGCAGTATTTT. Protein sequence: CASNPQGLTDTQYF.

V usage is TRBV30 and J usage is TRBJ1-3, with D possibly matching TRBD1 (6 bases). The germline V gene has CDR1 GTSNPN and CDR2 SVGIG (reference sequence). This CDR3 spans 15 amino acids. V was pared by 1 base and J by 9 bases, with 19 bases between. This CDR3 is CAWSAQGVLGVTIYF. The CDR3 DNA reads TGTGCCTGGAGTGCACAGGGAGTCCTTGGAGTCACCATATATTTT. Based on the CDR3 plus reference TRBV30 and TRBJ1-3, the full variable domain is SQTIHQWPATLVQPVGSPLSLECTVEGTSNPNLYWYRQAAGRGLQLLFYSVGIGQISSEVPQNLSASRPQDRQFILSSKKLLLSDSGFYLCAWSAQGVLGVTIYFGEGSWLTVV.

This chain connects TRBV11-3 to TRBJ1-2; unclear D gene. The CDR3 is 15 amino acids. Germline loops: CDR1 SGHNT, CDR2 YENEEA. With 0 bases removed from V and 2 bases from J, the gap between germline ends came to 10 bases. CDR3 nucleotides: TGTGCCAGCAGCTTAGATCCAAACAGCAACTATGGCTACACCTTC. It specifies CASSLDPNSNYGYTF.

V is TRBV3-1 (or the pseudogene TRBV3-2) and J is TRBJ2-5, with 10 nucleotides matching TRBD2. Germline-derived CDR1 and CDR2 are LGHDT and YNNKEL (reference sequence). The ends lost 4 bases at V and 5 bases at J; junction bases unmatched: 7. The CDR3 has 15 amino acids. The CDR3 reads CASSPERGGLETQYF. The CDR3, as DNA: TGTGCCAGCAGCCCTGAGCGGGGGGGCCTGGAGACCCAGTACTTC.

The chain carries TRBV7-2 and TRBJ2-1, with 9 bases aligning to TRBD2. V lost 5 bases and J lost 7; bases outside the gene matches: 9. Germline V lookup: CDR1 SGHTA, CDR2 FQGNSA. This CDR3 is built from 15 residues. The chain's CDR3 is CASSLRGGFRNEQFF. The CDR3 nucleotides are TGTGCCAGCAGCCTGCGGGGGGGATTTAGAAATGAGCAGTTCTTC.